This is a list of T cell receptor beta chains from one sample in a study of Graves' ophthalmopathy and Graves' hyperthyroidism. Each CDR3 protein gets one entry after TCRdb re-called the multiplex PCR reads with MiXCR. This sample has roughly 480,000 distinct CDR3 sequences, with about 15% found just once. The sequenced sample was blood. The receptors derive from a woman aged 25-40 years with Graves' ophthalmopathy. CDR3s include the opening cysteine and the closing phenylalanine or tryptophan.

v_gene,CDR3aa
TRBV25-1,CASQGQANTGELFF
TRBV4-1,CASSHAYTGAPRTEAFF
TRBV12-3/TRBV12-4,CASSFGPSSGNTIYF
TRBV28,CASIPRGGTGYGYTF
TRBV19,CASTLPDRGKGTEAFF
TRBV4-1,CASSQEGRGASYGQYF
TRBV6-1,CASSGTSEGEQYF
TRBV6-1,CASSELVGLGQETQYF
TRBV11-1,CASSPGSLNTEAFF
TRBV4-1,CASSQARGGGTEAFF
TRBV28,CASSSSGGVETQYF
TRBV3-1,CASSQDGFREEAFF
TRBV6-5,CASSYYGRTAEAFF
TRBV6-1,CASSPGPTQGYTF
TRBV6-1,CASSRTPLGTLNSPLHF
TRBV11-2,CATRKPGMTEAFF
TRBV12-3/TRBV12-4,CASSLASTVNTEAFF
TRBV20-1,CSGGLAGLYEQYF
TRBV6-1,CASNLGTTYYEQYF
TRBV30,CAWSRPGQGYTEAFF
TRBV3-1,CASSRRDRGLVGYTF
TRBV6-1,CASSDFYEQYF
TRBV16,CASSQLSMNTEAFF
TRBV6-1,CASTRRLDQPQHF
TRBV20-1,CSAQTGVLAKNIQYF
TRBV2,CASLDRDSYEQYF
TRBV6-1,CASTTGTGAFYGYTF
TRBV28,CASSPHLTLGNQPQHF
TRBV6-1,CASTAGGDYGYTF
TRBV3-1,CASSQIPDRGGNTIYF
TRBV11-1,CASSQPGLAGPNEQYF
TRBV9,CASSVGAGDEQYF
TRBV6-5,CASSLNRGGSPLHF
TRBV7-2,CASSEEGFMNTEAFF
TRBV6-1,CASSEQDYEQYF
TRBV7-9,CASSLDPGGEQYF
TRBV12-3/TRBV12-4,CASSNPYLGNYGYTF
TRBV6-1,CAISNLNTGELFF
TRBV29-1,CSVLRPQGEPEAFF
TRBV19,CASSIDLTTIYEQYF
TRBV7-2,CASSGDRPNTGELFF
TRBV24-1,CATSEGDRDFGYIQYF
TRBV30,CAWSPLSGPYEQYF